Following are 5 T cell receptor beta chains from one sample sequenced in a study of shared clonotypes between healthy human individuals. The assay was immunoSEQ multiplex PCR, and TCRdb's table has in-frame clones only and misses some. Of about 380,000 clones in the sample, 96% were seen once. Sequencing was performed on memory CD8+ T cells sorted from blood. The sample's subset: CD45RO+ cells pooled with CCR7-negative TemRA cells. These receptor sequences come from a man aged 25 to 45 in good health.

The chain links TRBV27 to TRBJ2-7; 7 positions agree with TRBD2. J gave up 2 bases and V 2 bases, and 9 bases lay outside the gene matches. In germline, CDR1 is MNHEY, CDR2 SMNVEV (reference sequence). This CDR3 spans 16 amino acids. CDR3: CASSLTPLARTYEQYF. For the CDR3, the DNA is TGTGCCAGCAGTTTAACCCCACTAGCGAGGACCTACGAGCAGTACTTC.

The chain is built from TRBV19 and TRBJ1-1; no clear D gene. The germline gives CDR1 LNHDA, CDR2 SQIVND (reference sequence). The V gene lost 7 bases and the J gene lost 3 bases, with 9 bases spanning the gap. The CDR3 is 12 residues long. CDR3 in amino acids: CASMGGYTEAFF. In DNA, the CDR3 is TGTGCCAGTATGGGAGGCTACACTGAAGCTTTCTTT.

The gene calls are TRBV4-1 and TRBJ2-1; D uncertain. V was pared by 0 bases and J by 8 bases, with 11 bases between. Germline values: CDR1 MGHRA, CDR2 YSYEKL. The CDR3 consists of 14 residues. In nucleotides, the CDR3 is TGCGCCAGCAGCCAAGAGGCTATGTGGTATGAGCAGTTCTTC. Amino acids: CASSQEAMWYEQFF.

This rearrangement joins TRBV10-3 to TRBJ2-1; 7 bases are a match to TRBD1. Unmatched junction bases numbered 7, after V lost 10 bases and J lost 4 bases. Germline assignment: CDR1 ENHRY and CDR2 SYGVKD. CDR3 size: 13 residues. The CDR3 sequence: CANEGAPYNEQFF. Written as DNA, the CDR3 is TGTGCCAATGAGGGGGCCCCTTACAATGAGCAGTTCTTC.

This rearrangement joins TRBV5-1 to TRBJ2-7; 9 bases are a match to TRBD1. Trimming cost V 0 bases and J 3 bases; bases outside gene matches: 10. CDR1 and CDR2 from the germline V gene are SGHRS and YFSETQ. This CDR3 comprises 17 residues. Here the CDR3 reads CASSLASLKDRGYEQYF. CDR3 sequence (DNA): TGCGCCAGCAGCTTGGCCTCCCTCAAGGACAGGGGCTACGAGCAGTACTTC.